The 17 T cell receptor beta chains in this list originate from one sample, sequenced in a study of cytotoxic CD8 clonotypes in ibrutinib-treated CLL. Profiling relied on immunoSEQ multiplex PCR, and the TCRdb table lists in-frame clones only, not all of them. The sample lists roughly 180,000 clones; approximately 80% were seen once. The sequencing used PBMCs, collected after 24 months of ibrutinib treatment. The receptors were gathered from a human donor with chronic lymphocytic leukemia.

This clone occurred a few times. The chain couples TRBV18 to TRBJ2-7, with 8 bases aligning to TRBD2. Germline lookup yields CDR1 KGHSH and CDR2 LQKENI. This CDR3 contains 16 residues. Unmatched junction bases numbered 11, after V lost 5 bases and J lost 2 bases. DNA of the CDR3: TGTGCCAGCTCAACTAGCGGTCCTCCCGGCGCCTACGAGCAGTACTTC. Its protein is CASSTSGPPGAYEQYF.

This chain uses TRBV25-1 with TRBJ2-7; no firm D call. There are 13 residues in the CDR3. Trimming left V 3 bases short and J 0 bases short, with 6 bases between. Looked up from germline, CDR1 is MGHDK and CDR2 is SYGVNS. The CDR3 sequence is CASSDYSSYEQYF. For the CDR3, the DNA is TGTGCCAGCAGTGACTACAGCTCCTACGAGCAGTACTTC.

This clone was seen just once. The chain links TRBV25-1 to TRBJ2-4; D gene ambiguous. The CDR3 covers 15 residues. Trimming removed 2 bases from V and 0 bases from J, with 8 bases in between. CDR1 MGHDK and CDR2 SYGVNS come from the germline V gene. The CDR3 loop reads CASSEVGLAKNIQYF. The CDR3 bases are TGTGCCAGCAGTGAAGTAGGGCTAGCCAAAAACATTCAGTACTTC.

The rearrangement uses TRBV28 and TRBJ1-1; D not certain. Germline assignment: CDR1 MDHEN and CDR2 SYDVKM. CDR3 length: 11 amino acids. Between the trimmed V and J ends, which lost 6 bases and 0 bases, there was a span of 2 bases. This CDR3 is CASRLNTEAFF. The CDR3 DNA follows: TGTGCCAGCAGGCTGAACACTGAAGCTTTCTTT.

This clone was seen once. The rearrangement links TRBV7-9 to TRBJ1-6, with TRBD1 identical over 9 bases. This CDR3 comprises 15 residues. Germline values: CDR1 SEHNR, CDR2 FQNEAQ (reference sequence). With V trimmed by 2 bases and J by 8 bases, 4 bases remained unmatched. The chain's CDR3 is CASSLLRTGDSPLHF. In DNA form, the CDR3 reads TGTGCCAGCAGCTTACTCAGGACAGGGGATTCACCCCTCCACTTT.

This clone was observed once. The chain employs TRBV6-1 and TRBJ1-2, with TRBD1 matching 8 bases. Germline CDR1 is MNHNS and CDR2 is SASEGT. CDR3 size: 14 residues. After removal of 7 bases from V and 5 bases from J, the junction contained 9 bases not matched to a gene. CDR3 loop: CASTRGRGWYGYTF. Here the CDR3 DNA reads TGTGCCAGCACCAGGGGGCGCGGTTGGTATGGCTACACCTTC.

The rearrangement uses TRBV6-1 and TRBJ1-3, with D possibly TRBD1 on 5 matching bases. V was pared by 4 bases and J by 0 bases, with 10 bases between. The CDR3 is made up of 15 amino acids. Germline assignment: CDR1 MNHNS and CDR2 SASEGT. The chain's CDR3 is CASSGIGASGNTIYF. For the CDR3, the DNA is TGTGCCAGCAGTGGGATAGGGGCCTCTGGAAACACCATATATTTT.

The chain combines TRBV5-1 with TRBJ1-5, with a tentative D call TRBD1 (5 bases). CDR3 size: 14 residues. CDR1 and CDR2 (germline): SGHRS, YFSETQ. With 4 bases removed from V and 3 bases from J, the gap between germline ends came to 11 bases. Here the CDR3 reads CASSLGPTNQPQHF. The DNA of the CDR3 is TGCGCCAGCAGCCTGGGACCGACCAATCAGCCCCAGCATTTT.

This rearrangement joins TRBV4-1 to TRBJ1-3; TRBD1 matches 8 bases. The CDR3 sequence is 17 residues long. The V segment lost 4 bases and the J segment 2 bases; nucleotides outside the gene matches: 10. The germline V gene encodes CDR1 MGHRA and CDR2 YSYEKL. CDR3 in amino acids: CASSRQATGVAGNTIYF. The CDR3, as DNA: TGCGCCAGCAGCCGCCAAGCGACAGGGGTAGCTGGAAACACCATATATTTT.

The genes are TRBV7-2 and TRBJ1-2; the D gene is possibly TRBD1 (5 bases). Trimming left V 5 bases short and J 8 bases short, with 12 bases between. Germline values: CDR1 SGHTA, CDR2 FQGNSA. The CDR3 extends over 12 amino acids. The CDR3 nucleotides read TGTGCCAGCAGCCAAGGGGTCCGGGGCTACACCTTC. It encodes CASSQGVRGYTF.

Concerning this clone itself: The conserved phenylalanine or tryptophan normally closing the CDR3 is absent here, so this likely arose from a read error. The limits of the CDR3 on the DNA are not certain, so only TCRdb's listed CDR3 is given. CDR3 residues: CASTPIGDPL. The chain employs TRBV21-1 and TRBJ2-2. TRBV21-1 is recorded as a pseudogene. Inclusive of both ends, the CDR3 amounts to 10 amino acids.

The V call is TRBV6-1, the J call TRBJ2-3, with D maybe TRBD2 (6 bases). This CDR3 has 16 residues. V lost 2 bases and J 0 bases, leaving 12 bases between the germline ends. Germline CDR1 is MNHNS and CDR2 is SASEGT. CDR3 protein: CASSEYGGSSTDTQYF. The CDR3 region has the DNA TGTGCCAGCAGTGAATACGGGGGATCTAGCACAGATACGCAGTATTTT.

The chain uses TRBV2 and TRBJ2-1; 7 bases are shared with TRBD1. V was pared by 2 bases and J by 6 bases, with 7 bases of the junction left unmatched. There are 15 residues in the CDR3. Germline CDR1 reads SNHLY; CDR2 reads FYNNEI. CDR3 protein: CASSELGTATNEQFF. The CDR3, as DNA: TGTGCCAGCAGTGAATTAGGGACAGCGACCAATGAGCAGTTCTTC.

The chain links TRBV4-2 to TRBJ1-2; TRBD1 matches at 12 bases. CDR3 size: 17 residues. Germline lookup yields CDR1 LGHNA and CDR2 YNFKEQ. The junction had 6 bases not matched to a gene; V was cut back by 4 bases and J by 0 bases. The CDR3 loop reads CASSRTGTGGANYGYTF. As DNA, the CDR3 is TGTGCCAGCAGCCGAACCGGGACAGGGGGCGCTAACTATGGCTACACCTTC.

This rearrangement joins TRBV9 to TRBJ1-1; 8 bases line up with TRBD1. Germline assignment: CDR1 SGDLS and CDR2 YYNGEE. Trimming at V came to 3 bases and at J to 4 bases, leaving 11 bases not matched to a gene. The CDR3 has 16 residues. The CDR3 loop reads CASSDGQGLWGTEAFF. CDR3 nucleotides: TGTGCCAGCAGCGATGGACAGGGCCTTTGGGGCACTGAAGCTTTCTTT.

The V call is TRBV5-1, the J call TRBJ2-1; possibly TRBD1 for D (7 bases). V was cut by 1 base and J by 7 bases, with 12 bases left in between. Germline CDR1 SGHRS, CDR2 YFSETQ. CDR3 length: 14 residues. CDR3 DNA: TGCGCCAGCAGCTTGCAGGGGGGTTGGAATGAGCAGTTCTTC. Protein: CASSLQGGWNEQFF.

V and J are TRBV7-2 and TRBJ1-5, with 8 positions matching TRBD1. Trimming removed 0 bases from V and 8 bases from J; junction bases left unmatched: 6. Germline V lookup: CDR1 SGHTA, CDR2 FQGNSA. The CDR3 runs 15 residues. CDR3 coding DNA: TGTGCCAGCAGCTTAGCTGACTTGGACAGGGAGCCCCAGCATTTT. This sequence encodes CASSLADLDREPQHF.